This T cell receptor beta chain was sequenced for a study of vaccination effects on CD4 cells after COVID-19 (dated by TCRdb to between 2020 and 2023). At the level of the whole study: Two doses of either the BNT162b2 or the mRNA-1273 mRNA SARS-CoV-2 vaccine were administered to participants. The study compared SARS-CoV-2 spike-specific CD4+ TCR repertoires before and after mRNA vaccination in COVID-19 convalescent patients and infection-naive vaccine recipients. In the study, cultures from other donors were sequenced using the Oncomine TCR Beta short-read assay on an Illumina iSeq 100. Altogether, approximately 10 COVID-19 convalescent patients and several SARS-CoV-2-naive healthy vaccine recipients made up the full study. The paper as a whole reports these results and caveats: In healthy vaccine recipients, vaccine-induced clones were almost all SARS-CoV-2 mono-reactive, with only 1 of 255 being cross-reactive with common cold coronaviruses. Both infection-induced and vaccine-induced clones contracted markedly at late post-vaccination timepoints, which is consistent with waning T cell responses. Only a small number of convalescent patients were included, and no early post-infection timepoints were available, which limited the study.

The germline V gene yields MNHEY for CDR1 and SVGAGI for CDR2. Taken from cysteine to phenylalanine, the CDR3 has 15 residues. Only the CDR3 DNA is retained, 45 bases long and in frame from the first base. The germline ends are 9 bases apart after V is trimmed by 2 bases and J by 1 base. This clone was observed once. Its antigen remains undetermined. Base qualities are not at hand, and no much larger clone is one base apart. To identify antigen-specific CD4+ T cell clonotypes by their expansion, the ViraFEST assay first stimulated PBMC with viral peptide pools and then applied TCR sequencing. After approximately eleven days of culture, CD4+ T cells were isolated with the EasySep CD4+ T cell isolation kit. Negative nucleocapsid antibody results before and after vaccination confirmed that the healthy vaccine recipients had no prior SARS-CoV-2 infection. A few million PBMC per well were cultured with about 10 ug/ml peptides in IMDM containing 5% human AB serum, approximately 9.1 IU/ml IL-2 and gentamicin. Half of the culture medium was replaced with fresh IL-2-containing medium on days 3 and 7. Unless noted otherwise, every peptide stimulation condition was cultured in triplicate wells. PBMC were separated from whole blood using Ficoll-Paque Plus gradient centrifugation and were then either cryopreserved at -140C or used fresh. Overlapping peptide pools spanned the spike proteins of SARS-CoV-2 and the common cold coronaviruses HCoV-NL63, HCoV-OC43 and HCoV-229E. The QIAamp micro DNA kit was used to extract genomic DNA from the cultured CD4+ T cells.

The library was produced with the immunoSEQ multiplex PCR assay. TCR beta CDR3 sequencing was performed on DNA from the cultured, isolated CD4+ T cells. The authors' pipeline ran thus. The analysis removed non-productive TCR sequences, trimmed reads to the CDR3 region, and retained only CDR3s that were 7 or more amino acids long. The MANAFEST web app was used to pick out antigen-specific clonotypes by comparing their expansion in peptide wells with that in reference cultures. Positive clones required FDR<0.05 expansion versus reference and all other wells, odds ratio above 5, and frequency above 0.1% in two replicate wells. Cross-reactive clonotypes were defined as significantly expanded in SARS-CoV-2 spike wells and in at least one common cold coronavirus spike condition. Using the stringdist R package, CDR3 similarity was measured by Levenshtein distance, and unrooted trees were constructed with ape in R 3.6.1. What TCRdb holds here is the immuneACCESS table cut down to in-frame rearrangements. Part of the clones is not present; checked against another copy, under half of the missing clones reflect an unresolved V gene, and the others are unexplained. Clonal size and the V and J genes are those of that table, whereas D and trimming came from the DNA. The sample has approximately 30,000 clones on record, approximately 72% of them singletons. Clones ranked in the top ten supply about 10% of the sample.

The chain joins TRBV6-5 to TRBJ1-5, with TRBD1 tentatively as D gene (5 bases match). The sequenced sample was CD4+ T cells from PBMCs cultured with SARS-CoV-2 spike peptides, obtained before COVID-19 vaccination. The cell subset or site label, as the study defines it: SARS-CoV-2 spike overlapping peptide pool stimulation. This clonotype was obtained from a human donor who received a COVID-19 vaccine. This receptor has the CDR3 CASSYQEGSNQPQHF. In nucleotide form, the sequence is TGTGCCAGCAGTTACCAAGAGGGGAGCAATCAGCCCCAGCATTTT.